This TCR beta chain is drawn from a study of blood T cell repertoires in COVID-19. Looking at the study overall: There were acute and convalescent COVID-19 samples, and they came from the United States, Italy and Spain. PBMCs, B-cell-depleted T cells, or T cells were the source of the cDNA or gDNA that made up the material.

This clone appeared a single time. As processed by the authors: Researchers report that nucleated cell counts were estimated from reference gene primer amplification. Method: immunoSEQ multiplex PCR; TCRdb's copy keeps in-frame clones and lacks some. That table is the source of V, J and clone size, and D and trimming were worked out from the DNA. The sample carries 88,000 or so clones, 70% to 90% recorded once. V gave up 5 bases and J gave up 3 bases; unmatched junction bases: 9. The CDR3 runs to 15 residues. Per germline, CDR1 MNHEY and CDR2 SVGAGI. The sequence came from a man aged 60-69 years with acute or convalescent COVID-19. The V gene is TRBV6-5, the J gene TRBJ1-1; 7 nucleotides align to TRBD1. The sample comprised peripheral blood. The CDR3 coding sequence is TGTGCCAGCAGTCGTCAGGGACAGAAAGACACTGAAGCTTTCTTT. Its translation is CASSRQGQKDTEAFF.